Sequencing of this T cell receptor (beta chain) was carried out in a study of control samples from healthy donors and cancer patients. The CDR3 length is 15 residues. In germline, CDR1 is SQVTM, CDR2 ANQGSEA. The V end was cut by 4 bases, the J end by 0 bases, with 13 bases between. Only in-frame clones appear in the TCRdb table, and some are missing; sequencing was by immunoSEQ multiplex PCR. The sample lists around 100,000 clones, 92% seen once, with 2% to 2.5% in the top ten. The source material was blood. The rearrangement links TRBV29-1 to TRBJ2-1; D gene unclear. The sequence came from a woman younger than 30 in good health. CDR3 residues: CSVAERMGSYNEQFF. The CDR3 coding sequence is TGCAGCGTTGCTGAAAGGATGGGCTCCTACAATGAGCAGTTCTTC.